The 3 T cell receptor beta chains below all came from one sample that was sequenced in a study of shared clonotypes between healthy human individuals. TCRdb's table, derived via immunoSEQ multiplex PCR, lists solely in-frame clones and lacks some. The table lists around 720,000 clones, 73% of them singletons. Source material: memory CD4+ T cells sorted from blood. Subset here: CD45RA-negative fraction. Source of these receptors: a woman aged 25 to 39 in good health.

The chain recombines TRBV6-5 with TRBJ1-5; 7 bases are a match to TRBD1. This CDR3 is 15 amino acids long. V gave up 0 bases and J gave up 3 bases; unmatched junction bases: 2. Germline V gives CDR1 MNHEY, CDR2 SVGAGI. The CDR3 is CASSYSGTDNQPQHF. In nucleotides, the CDR3 is TGTGCCAGCAGTTACTCCGGGACAGACAATCAGCCCCAGCATTTT.

This chain links TRBV2 with TRBJ2-1; TRBD1 matches 11 bases. The CDR3 is 15 residues long. V lost 5 bases to trimming and J lost 4 bases; unmatched junction nucleotides: 4. Germline assignment: CDR1 SNHLY and CDR2 FYNNEI. The CDR3 DNA follows: TGTGCCAGCAGTCCGGACAGGGGGCGATACAATGAGCAGTTCTTC. Translation: CASSPDRGRYNEQFF.

V and J are TRBV9 and TRBJ2-2; 10 nucleotides match TRBD2. The germline CDR1 and CDR2 sequences are SGDLS and YYNGEE. The CDR3 consists of 15 residues. The V segment lost 4 bases and the J segment 2 bases; nucleotides outside the gene matches: 2. CDR3 region: CASSTSGVNTGELFF. The CDR3 DNA sequence: TGTGCCAGCAGCACTAGCGGGGTAAACACCGGGGAGCTGTTTTTT. Together with reference TRBV9 and TRBJ2-2, the CDR3 gives the full variable domain: DSGVTQTPKHLITATGQRVTLRCSPRSGDLSVYWYQQSLDQGLQFLIQYYNGEERAKGNILERFSAQQFPDLHSELNLSSLELGDSALYFCASSTSGVNTGELFFGEGSRLTVL.